This TCR beta chain was found in a study of cytomegalovirus exposure and HLA in healthy donors (TCRdb year 2017). Study-wide context: In an earlier analysis of under 600 of the donors, around 300 Gb of sequence data and roughly 100 million unique TCR beta sequences from about 179 million T cells were reported. Among the roughly 390 genotyped donors, around 81% belonged to the genetic ancestry cluster associated with self-reported Caucasian donors. A handful of DR-DQ haplotypes were handled as single units for association and clustering because linkage in the cohort was strong. The later analysis used no new phenotypic data to find candidate immune exposures, relying instead on TCR beta sequences and their occurrence across donors. The study aimed to test whether cataloging public T cell receptors could reveal signatures of past pathogen exposure. In a later genetic analysis, genome-wide SNP genotypes for about 65% of the roughly 700 donors were used, and that subset was treated as a discovery cohort. Alongside the repertoire data, information on donor age, sex, ethnicity and CMV serostatus was compiled. An earlier analysis of a few hundred of the donors applied high-throughput TCR beta sequencing to assess whether each TCR beta V gene segment acted as functional or pseudogenic. The study profiled the T cell repertoires of hundreds of subjects by immunosequencing and related them to cytomegalovirus serostatus. A later analysis re-analyzed previously published TCR beta repertoires from 666 donors and added high-resolution HLA genotyping to study TCR occurrence patterns. Along with the approximately 700-subject first cohort, a separate validation cohort of about 110 different subjects was used. Both class I and class II loci were covered by HLA typing, at four-digit resolution. To predict cytomegalovirus infection status, the study combined high-throughput TCR immunosequencing, statistical association of individual TCRs with disease status, and machine learning. An early release covering over 500 HLA-typed donors comprised approximately 300 gigabases of sequencing data and roughly 85 million unique TCR sequences. Typing coverage differed by locus: A, B, C, DRB1 and DQB1 were typed in roughly 620-630 donors, DQA1 in 522, DPA1 in some 570, and DPB1 in about 450. Across approximately 420 genotyped donors of the cohort, an average of approximately 240,000 unique TCR beta nucleotide sequences per donor were sequenced, and roughly 18% of those sequences were non-productive. Every discovery cohort repertoire had been produced on one sequencing platform. Summary of the overall study and its limitations: The authors suggested that the approach could potentially be extended to other disease states and immunological phenotypes. The classifier was reported to diagnose cytomegalovirus status with high specificity and sensitivity in both the original cohort and the validation cohort. Roughly uniform sequencing depth across donors was assumed in presence/absence analyses, although this assumption may not hold. HLA typing was unavailable for some donors at each locus, so association tests used only the typed subset. CMV serostatus was the only immune exposure information available for the cohort. The earlier analysis of some 540 of the donors excluded some 15 rarely observed V segments, including chromosome 9 orphons, because counts were too low. A later genetic analysis associated a missense DCLRE1C variant with V-gene and J-gene trimming of TCR beta chains, and an independent cohort replicated the association. According to a later analysis, most CMV-associated TCR beta chains appeared to be HLA-restricted, and the HLA associations seemed to be driven largely by CMV exposure. In a later analysis, several top co-occurrence clusters were reported to appear linked to parvovirus B19, influenza, CMV and Epstein-Barr virus. The 87-base-pair reads could not distinguish some IMGT-functional V segments, including TRBV6-2 and TRBV6-3, so those segments were excluded. A later genetic analysis reported fewer N-insertions in productive TCRs among donors in an Asian-associated ancestry cluster than the roughly 700-donor mean. In an earlier analysis of 587 of the donors, most TCR beta V segments were observed in productive rearrangements about 87% or about 30% of the time, broadly matching IMGT annotations. Strong co-occurrence of HLA alleles, especially DR and DQ, made assigning TCR associations to individual alleles difficult. In a later analysis, TCR association rates were found to vary across HLA loci, with the most associated TCRs seen for DRB1 alleles and the fewest for HLA-C alleles. In this cohort, only TCR beta chains were sequenced, and detectable features were limited by the absence of alpha or paired-chain data. In vitro tests confirmed that three of the cytomegalovirus-associated TCR beta chains recognize cytomegalovirus antigens. A later analysis associated 16,951 TCR beta sequences with specific HLA alleles at a false discovery rate of 0.05. Most TCR sequences were seen in very few donors, while some public TCRs were found in many individuals. The study gave a list of under 200 TCR beta chains associated with cytomegalovirus. Compared with equally common non-associated chains, HLA-associated TCR beta chains in a later analysis were more clonally expanded and had lower generation probabilities. A further reported finding was that TCR beta sequences accurately predicted the HLA-A and HLA-B alleles for most subjects in the first cohort. A cluster of highly shared sequence variants was judged likely to represent a technical artifact of the sequencing pipeline. Correlated functional status among segregating V segments might be attributable to linkage disequilibrium, but an unknown experimental factor could not be ruled out.

About this clone itself: The target of this receptor is not known. Base qualities are not provided; no much larger clone lies one nucleotide away.

In total, 500 to 700 healthy bone marrow donors made up the cohort. All cohort members were sampled while nominally healthy, although unrecorded immune exposures were likely present. The donor was CMV seronegative and belonged to the group of approximately 320 seronegative cohort members. A peripheral blood sample was collected from each donor, and TCR beta sequencing was performed on peripheral blood mononuclear cells. The Qiagen DNeasy Blood Extraction Kit was used to extract genomic DNA from the blood cell samples. Sequences SGHDT (CDR1) and YYEEEE (CDR2) are obtained from the germline V gene. V trim: 4 bases; J trim: 0 bases; unmatched bases: 7. From the cysteine through the phenylalanine, the CDR3 covers 15 amino acids. Only the CDR3 part of the read is kept: 45 bases, read in frame from the first base. The library relied on the immunoSEQ multiplex PCR assay. The multiplex PCR relied on a mix of 60 forward primers for TCR Vbeta segments and 13 reverse primers for TCR Jbeta segments. Amplification of the CDR3 region of rearranged TCR beta genes was performed with a multiplex PCR assay on genomic DNA. The amplified TCR beta libraries were sequenced on the Illumina HiSeq System as 87-base-pair reads. As for how the authors treated the data: A later analysis counted tens of millions of unique TCR beta chains across the 650 to 700 repertoires, and 9 million to 14 million of these chains were shared by at least two donors. To remove PCR and sequencing errors, raw reads were error-corrected and collapsed into unique sequences using a nearest-neighbor algorithm that merged closely related sequences. V, D and J gene segments were assigned by aligning CDR3 sequences to IMGT reference sequences. For a sequence to be retained, a match of at least six nucleotides to both a V gene segment and a J gene segment was required. A rearrangement counted as productive if the CDR3 had no stop codons and remained in frame with V and J, and every other rearrangement counted as non-productive. Following IMGT convention, CDR3 was defined as the stretch from the second conserved V-encoded cysteine up to the conserved J-encoded phenylalanine. The earlier analysis of about 500 of the donors excluded sequences that lacked an unambiguous match to a single V gene segment. An earlier analysis of a few hundred of the donors called V segments functional above 56.7% productive rearrangements and segregating when the between-donor standard deviation exceeded 5%. A statistical classification framework was developed to diagnose cytomegalovirus status using the catalog of TCR beta chain sequences. In a later analysis, TCR nucleotide sequences were compared against IMGT/GENE-DB human TR gene sequences so that V and J genes could be assigned. Using the TCRdist pipeline, a later analysis assigned CDR3 sequences along with most-parsimonious VDJ recombination scenarios. In a later analysis, every TCR beta chain was defined by the combination of its CDR3 amino acid sequence and its V-gene family, and reads without a unique V-gene family were dropped. To address suspected cross-contamination and a sequencing artifact, a later analysis removed a few hundred highly shared, low-generation-probability nucleotide sequences. In a later analysis, a clonal expansion index for each public chain was calculated from normalized within-repertoire ranks of inferred template counts. In a later analysis, generation probabilities were computed with a VDJ recombination model fitted to out-of-frame rearrangements, and the resulting probabilities were checked against IGoR. A later analysis scored TCR-TCR, TCR-HLA and TCR-CMV co-occurrence with hypergeometric tests, applying a repertoire-size bias correction to TCR pairs. A later analysis estimated false discovery rates by permuting HLA or CMV assignments 20 times. In a later analysis, co-occurring TCRs were grouped with DBSCAN, and TCRdist sequence similarity was added when clustering was performed within HLA-allele-positive subsets. Repertoires with fewer than 30,000 or more than 120,000 public chains were left out of co-occurrence clustering, as were about five repertoires with anomalous nucleotide sharing. TCRdb took this table from immuneACCESS and kept in-frame rearrangements with V and J called. Such tables lack part of the clones; where checked against another copy, unresolved V genes explain under half of the gap, and the rest is unexplained. For V, J and clone size, that table is used; D and trimming come from the DNA. Counted in this sample were about 200,000 clones; 80% to 85% of them appeared once. 2.5% to 3.5% of the sample lies in the top ten.

The chain uses TRBV5-6 and TRBJ2-7; the central 7 bases match TRBD1. This receptor was obtained from a woman in her thirties or forties in good health and CMV-seronegative. What was sequenced was PBMCs. The DNA sequence is as follows: TGTGCCAGCAGCGAGACAGGGTCACACTCCTACGAGCAGTACTTC. This gives the protein CASSETGSHSYEQYF.